A single T cell receptor (beta chain) is shown here with its context. Its antigen is still unknown. Base qualities are not recorded, but no much larger clone differs from it by a single base. The source of the sample is a study of blood T cell repertoires in COVID-19 (TCRdb year 2020). A note on the overall study: Samples covering the acute and convalescent phases of COVID-19 were provided by collaborators in the United States, Italy and Spain. The prospective study material was composed of cDNA or gDNA derived from T cells, B-cell-depleted T cells, or PBMCs. Deeply sampled blood TCRbeta repertoires from subjects exposed to, actively infected with, or recovered from COVID-19 were included in the dataset. The repertoires were released in a freely available public database meant as a resource for research on the immune response to SARS-CoV-2. The samples were drawn from two sources: the first 160 participants of the ongoing ImmuneRACE study, and 1,000 to 1,500 subjects contributed by 6 global collaborators. Nearly every sample came with metadata listing a de-identified subject ID, COVID-19 status, age in years and sex. Where HLA class I and class II types were available, the types were taken from metadata supplied by the sample provider, not from assay-based typing. Overall study results and their limits: The quantity of clinical and demographic metadata differed by source and by participant and was supplied without curation.

The immunoSEQ Assay, a bias-controlled multiplex PCR, was used to amplify TCRbeta CDR3 regions from genomic DNA. In the authors' own workflow: The number of nucleated cells in each sample was estimated by amplification of reference gene primers within the assay. To quantify the absolute abundance of each unique TCRbeta CDR3 rearrangement, sequence reads were collapsed and filtered. For each sample, productive Simpson clonality was calculated as the square root of Simpson's diversity index across productive rearrangements. TCRdb re-hosts the immuneACCESS table, in-frame sequences only. Its copies lack some clones; in the studies checked, an unresolved V gene accounts for under half of them, and the cause for the rest is not known. V and J calls and clone size are given by that table; D and trimming were obtained from the DNA. Present in this sample are a few hundred thousand clones, approximately 90% of which were seen just once. The top ten clonotypes cover around 9.3% of the sample.

CDR1 and CDR2, looked up from the germline V gene (reference sequence), are SEHNR and FQNEAQ. Compared with germline, V lacks 3 bases and J lacks 5 bases; bases without a gene match: 9. From the cysteine through the phenylalanine, the CDR3 covers 16 amino acids. Kept here is only the CDR3 DNA, which spans 48 bases and is read in frame from base 1. Enrolling through a virtual design, the prospective study's participants ranged in age from about 18 to 100 years and lived across roughly 23 United States geographic areas. In the prospective study, participants were assigned to cohorts based on the clinical history participants reported in a screening survey and a study questionnaire. Recovered participants in ImmuneRACE Cohort 3 were defined by two consecutive negative NP/OP PCR tests, clearance by a healthcare professional, or resolution of symptoms. In the prospective study, mobile phlebotomists collected whole blood, serum and a nasopharyngeal or oropharyngeal swab from each participant. Additional blood draws and questionnaires over an approximately 2-month period could optionally be provided by prospective study participants. Prospective study blood samples were shipped either frozen or at room temperature before DNA extraction.

The chain is made from TRBV7-9 and TRBJ2-1; a stretch of 8 junction bases matches TRBD1. The source material was PBMCs or T cells enriched from blood (not recorded which). The clonotype comes from a woman between 45 and 65 years old who had recovered from COVID-19. The CDR3 corresponds to CASSFRDRGRDNEQFF. DNA sequence: TGTGCCAGCAGCTTCCGTGACAGGGGCCGAGACAATGAGCAGTTCTTC.